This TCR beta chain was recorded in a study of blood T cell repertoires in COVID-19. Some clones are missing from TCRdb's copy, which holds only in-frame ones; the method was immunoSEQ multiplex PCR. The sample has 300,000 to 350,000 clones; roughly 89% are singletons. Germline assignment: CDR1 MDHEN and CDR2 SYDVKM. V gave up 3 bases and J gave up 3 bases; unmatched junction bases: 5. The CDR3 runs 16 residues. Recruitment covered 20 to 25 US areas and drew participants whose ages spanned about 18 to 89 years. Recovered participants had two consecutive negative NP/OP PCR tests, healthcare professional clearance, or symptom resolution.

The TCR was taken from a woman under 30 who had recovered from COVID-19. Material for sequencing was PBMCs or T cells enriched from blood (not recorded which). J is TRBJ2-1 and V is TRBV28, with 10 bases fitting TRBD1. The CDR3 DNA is TGTGCCAGCAGTTTTTTCGGACAGGGGGGCTACAATGAGCAGTTCTTC. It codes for CASSFFGQGGYNEQFF.